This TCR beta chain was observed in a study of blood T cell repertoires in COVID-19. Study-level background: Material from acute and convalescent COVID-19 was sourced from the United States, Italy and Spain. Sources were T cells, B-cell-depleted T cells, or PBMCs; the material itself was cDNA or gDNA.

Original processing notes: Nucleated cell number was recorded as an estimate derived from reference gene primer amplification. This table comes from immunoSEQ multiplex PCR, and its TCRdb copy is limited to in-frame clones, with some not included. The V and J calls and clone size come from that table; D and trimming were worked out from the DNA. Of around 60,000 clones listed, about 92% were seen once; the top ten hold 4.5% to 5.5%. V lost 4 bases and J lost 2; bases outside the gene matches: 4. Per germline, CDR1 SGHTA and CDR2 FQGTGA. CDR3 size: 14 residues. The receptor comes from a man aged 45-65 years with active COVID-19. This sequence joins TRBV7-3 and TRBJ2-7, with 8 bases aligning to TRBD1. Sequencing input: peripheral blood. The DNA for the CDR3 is TGTGCCAGCAGCTCCGGGACAGGTACCTACGAGCAGTACTTC. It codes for CASSSGTGTYEQYF.